The 9 T cell receptor beta chains listed next were all sequenced from one sample in a study of Tregs in tolerant kidney transplant recipients. Produced via immunoSEQ multiplex PCR; TCRdb's table is partial and in-frame only. This sample carries approximately 20,000 clones, over 70% of them seen once, and the ten largest clones take under 30%. The nonmyeloablative bone marrow transplants came from related graft donors, with transient mixed chimerism. The material sequenced was CD8+ T cells from blood (PBMCs), taken 6 months after the transplant. These receptors came from a human patient who received a combined kidney and bone marrow transplant. Some T cells may possibly be graft donor cells.

This clone has just a few counts. CDR3 coding DNA: TGTGCCAGCAGTGTCGAAGGGGCCACCGGGGAGCTGTTTTTT. Residues: CASSVEGATGELFF. The chain couples TRBV6-1 to TRBJ2-2; possible D gene TRBD1, 5 bases. There are 14 residues in the CDR3. Trimming left V 4 bases short and J 4 bases short, with 10 bases between. Per the germline V gene, CDR1 is MNHNS and CDR2 is SASEGT.

The chain carries TRBV29-1 and TRBJ2-1; 8 nucleotides align to TRBD1. The CDR3 is 14 amino acids. Germline CDR1 reads SQVTM; CDR2 reads ANQGSEA. Trimming removed 5 bases from V and 4 bases from J; junction bases left unmatched: 7. CDR3: CSVSGGARYNEQFF. CDR3 bases: TGCAGCGTTTCAGGGGGCGCAAGGTACAATGAGCAGTTCTTC.

This chain links TRBV7-9 with TRBJ2-5; D call uncertain. The CDR3 covers 13 residues. Trimming pared 1 base from V and 5 bases from J, leaving 8 bases between. In germline, CDR1 is SEHNR, CDR2 FQNEAQ (reference sequence). The CDR3 protein is CASSLDSWETQYF. Here the CDR3 DNA reads TGTGCCAGCAGCTTAGACAGTTGGGAGACCCAGTACTTC.

This clone was counted once. The CDR3 loop is CASSSSTSLEETQYF. The CDR3 DNA sequence: TGTGCCAGCAGCTCTAGTACTAGTCTGGAAGAGACCCAGTACTTC. This chain connects TRBV5-4 to TRBJ2-5, with D maybe TRBD2 (5 bases). Trimming took 3 bases from V and 3 from J, leaving 15 bases between them. The CDR3 covers 15 residues. Germline CDR1 SGHNT, CDR2 YYREEE (reference sequence).

The rearrangement links TRBV7-9 to TRBJ2-5; weak D call: TRBD1 (5 bases). Germline CDR1 reads SEHNR; CDR2 reads FQNEAQ (reference sequence). Between the trimmed V and J ends, which lost 5 bases and 3 bases, there was a span of 10 bases. This CDR3 contains 13 residues. As DNA, the CDR3 is TGTGCCAGCAGCCCAAGACAGAAAGAGACCCAGTACTTC. It encodes CASSPRQKETQYF. Combining the CDR3 with reference TRBV7-9 and TRBJ2-5 gives the whole variable domain DTGVSQNPRHKITKRGQNVTFRCDPISEHNRLYWYRQTLGQGPEFLTYFQNEAQLEKSRLLSDRFSAERPKGSFSTLEIQRTEQGDSAMYLCASSPRQKETQYFGPGTRLLVL.

This chain joins TRBV4-3 and TRBJ2-3; TRBD2 agrees at 8 bases. Trimming at V came to 0 bases and at J to 4 bases, leaving 9 bases not matched to a gene. Germline V gene data show CDR1 as LGHNA and CDR2 as YSLEER. The CDR3 totals 17 residues. CDR3 DNA: TGCGCCAGCAGCCAAGATCGGGGGGGCTTCGTGGCAGATACGCAGTATTTT. Amino acid sequence: CASSQDRGGFVADTQYF.

V usage is TRBV2 and J usage is TRBJ1-1; possibly TRBD1 for D (5 bases). CDR3 length: 14 residues. V shed 1 base and J shed 9 bases, with 15 bases lying between them. The germline V gene has CDR1 SNHLY and CDR2 FYNNEI. CDR3 loop: CASSEEGHPSKAFF. CDR3 DNA: TGTGCCAGCAGTGAAGAGGGGCACCCTTCTAAAGCTTTCTTT.

This clone was counted once. The chain has TRBV4-3 and TRBJ2-5; possibly TRBD1 for D (5 bases). Trimming left V 3 bases short and J 2 bases short, with 10 bases between. Germline V lookup: CDR1 LGHNA, CDR2 YSLEER. The CDR3 totals 14 residues. CDR3: CASSHLDRQETQYF. The CDR3 DNA sequence: TGCGCCAGCAGCCACCTTGACAGACAAGAGACCCAGTACTTC.

The chain uses TRBV5-1 and TRBJ2-7; 7 bases match TRBD2. CDR1 is SGHRS and CDR2 is YFSETQ in the germline V gene. With 4 bases clipped from V and 2 bases from J, the junction kept 3 bases outside the gene matches. The CDR3 is 13 residues long. The CDR3 spells CASSNREAYEQYF. The CDR3 region has the DNA TGCGCCAGCAGCAACCGGGAGGCCTACGAGCAGTACTTC.